The clone carrying this T cell receptor (beta chain) was counted a few times. Its antigen is undetermined. Treatment described: some 20 received Ad26.COV2.S at low or high dose, single or two shots; roughly five received placebo; per-sample allocation not given. Sampling occurred on day 63 after the first vaccine or placebo injection. This sample is part of a study of Ad26.COV2.S vaccination and SARS-CoV-2 variants. CDR1 and CDR2 (germline): SGHTS, YDEGEE. V lost 4 bases and J lost 7, with 9 bases in between. CDR3 size: 12 residues. Assay used: immunoSEQ multiplex PCR; TCRdb lists only in-frame clones, some missing. The data hold around 300,000 clones, with about 90% observed a single time. General study results and limits: Overall T cell responses may have been underestimated by the analyses of TCR breadth and depth. Spike-specific TCR breadth was greater after Ad26.COV2.S than placebo. The authors reported substantial breadth in spike-specific CD8+ and CD4+ T cell responses after vaccination. Across vaccine and placebo recipients, the breadth of non-spike TCRs was similar.

This TCR derives from a person aged 18-65 years who received the Ad26.COV2.S COVID-19 vaccine or a placebo. The chain couples TRBV5-8 to TRBJ1-5, with D hard to call. Sequences were derived from peripheral blood, sampled in a trial of Ad26.COV2.S vaccine versus placebo. Here the CDR3 reads CASSRRAQPQHF. The CDR3 region has the DNA TGTGCCAGCAGCCGAAGGGCCCAGCCCCAGCATTTT. The whole variable domain, remainder taken from reference TRBV5-8 and TRBJ1-5, is EAGVTQSPTHLIKTRGQQATLRCSPISGHTSVYWYQQALGLGLQFLLWYDEGEERNRGNFPPRFSGRQFPNYSSELNVNALELEDSALYLCASSRRAQPQHFGDGTRLSIL.